The T cell receptor (beta chain) described here comes from a study of PD-1 blockade in classical Hodgkin lymphoma. Study background: Intravenous nivolumab at 3 mg/kg was given to patients every 2 weeks. Study-level results: Compared with healthy donors, newly diagnosed patients reportedly showed lower baseline TCR diversity.

Sequencing used immunoSEQ multiplex PCR; TCRdb keeps in-frame clones, though not all of them. In the table there are 20,000 to 30,000 clones, about 72% of which are singletons. The germline V gene encodes CDR1 MNHEY and CDR2 SVGAGI. V trimming: 5 bases; J trimming: 10 bases; junction bases outside the gene matches: 11. CDR3 length: 15 amino acids. Stated time point: cycle 4 day 1 (C4D1), after around six weeks of nivolumab. Every patient was affected by relapse after autologous stem cell transplantation, while exposure to brentuximab vedotin was not uniform. About this clone: What it recognizes is unknown.

The chain couples TRBV6-5 to TRBJ1-6; 7 nucleotides line up with TRBD1. The source is a human donor with classical Hodgkin lymphoma. Here the sequenced sample was peripheral blood mononuclear cells (PBMCs), taken before the fourth cycle of nivolumab. The CDR3 DNA is TGTGCCAGCAGTCTGGGGGACTCCAGGGGGTCACCCCTCCACTTT. Translation: CASSLGDSRGSPLHF.